This TCR beta chain was sequenced in a study of blood T cell repertoires in COVID-19. About the study: Samples of COVID-19 (acute and convalescent) were obtained from the United States, Italy and Spain.

The protocol was immunoSEQ multiplex PCR, while the TCRdb copy is restricted to in-frame clones and leaves out a portion. The sample includes a few hundred thousand clones, 65% to 85% of them seen just once. The junction had 3 bases not matched to a gene; V was cut back by 6 bases and J by 4 bases. CDR3 length: 12 residues. Germline CDR1 and CDR2: SNHLY and FYNNEI. Allocation to cohorts depended on clinical history reported by the participants. The rearrangement uses TRBV2 and TRBJ2-7, with TRBD1 matching 7 bases. This TCR derives from a man aged 25-45 years with acute COVID-19. The material sequenced was PBMCs or T cells enriched from blood (not recorded which). The CDR3 loop reads CASRETGYEQYF. CDR3 coding DNA: TGTGCCAGCAGGGAGACAGGGTACGAGCAGTACTTC.